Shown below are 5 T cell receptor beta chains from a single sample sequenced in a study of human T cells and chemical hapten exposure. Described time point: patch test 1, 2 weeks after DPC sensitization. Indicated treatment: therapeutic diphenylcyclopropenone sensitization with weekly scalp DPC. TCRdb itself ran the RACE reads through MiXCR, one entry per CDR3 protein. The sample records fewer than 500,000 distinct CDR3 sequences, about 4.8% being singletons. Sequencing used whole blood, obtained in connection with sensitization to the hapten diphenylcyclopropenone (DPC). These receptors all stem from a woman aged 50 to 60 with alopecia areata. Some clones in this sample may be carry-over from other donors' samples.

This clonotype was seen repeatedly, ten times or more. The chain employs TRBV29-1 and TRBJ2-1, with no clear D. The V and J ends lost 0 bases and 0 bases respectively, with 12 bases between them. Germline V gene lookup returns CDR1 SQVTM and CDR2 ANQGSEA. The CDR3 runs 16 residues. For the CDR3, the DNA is TGCAGCGTTGAAGATCCGGATAGAAGCTCCTACAATGAGCAGTTCTTC. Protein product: CSVEDPDRSSYNEQFF.

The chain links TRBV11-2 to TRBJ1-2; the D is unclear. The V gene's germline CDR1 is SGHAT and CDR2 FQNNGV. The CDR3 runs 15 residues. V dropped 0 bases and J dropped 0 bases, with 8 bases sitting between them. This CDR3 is CASSLDSLTNYGYTF. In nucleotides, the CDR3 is TGTGCCAGCAGCTTAGATAGCCTTACTAACTATGGCTACACCTTC.

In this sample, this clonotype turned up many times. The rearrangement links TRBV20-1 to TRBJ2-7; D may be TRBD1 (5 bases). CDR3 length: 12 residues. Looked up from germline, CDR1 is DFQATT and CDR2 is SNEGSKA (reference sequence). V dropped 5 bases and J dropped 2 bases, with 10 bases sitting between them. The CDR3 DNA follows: TGCAGTGCTGCTCCAGGGCCCTACGAGCAGTACTTC. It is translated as CSAAPGPYEQYF.

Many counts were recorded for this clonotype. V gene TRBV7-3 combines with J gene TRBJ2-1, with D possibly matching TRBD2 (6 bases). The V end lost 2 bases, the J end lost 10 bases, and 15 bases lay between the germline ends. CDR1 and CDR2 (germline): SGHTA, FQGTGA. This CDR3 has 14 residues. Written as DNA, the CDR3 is TGTGCCAGCAGCTTAGGGGAGGCGGGCCGAGAGCAGTTCTTC. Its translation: CASSLGEAGREQFF.

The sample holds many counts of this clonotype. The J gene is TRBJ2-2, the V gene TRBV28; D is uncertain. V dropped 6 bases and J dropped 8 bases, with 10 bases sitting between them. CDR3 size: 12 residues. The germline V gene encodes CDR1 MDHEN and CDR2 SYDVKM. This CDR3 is CASSPSLGELFF. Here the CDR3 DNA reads TGTGCCAGCAGCCCATCCTTAGGGGAGCTGTTTTTT.